Listed below are T cell receptor beta chains from one sample, sequenced in a study of blood T cell repertoires in COVID-19. The protocol was immunoSEQ multiplex PCR, while the TCRdb copy is restricted to in-frame clones and leaves out a portion. The sample includes approximately 190,000 clones, approximately 86% of them seen just once. The specimen sequenced was PBMCs or T cells enriched from blood (not recorded which). Receptors originate from a woman in her 40s in a cohort exposed to, infected with or recovered from COVID-19 (not recorded which). CDR3s include the opening cysteine and the closing phenylalanine or tryptophan. A D gene is named only where the DNA matches it firmly. The listing skips clone size in some rows; elsewhere it reads once, few, many or a size class.

TRBD2	TRBV2	few	TRBJ2-1	CASRETSGAHNEQFF	TGTGCCAGCAGGGAGACTAGCGGGGCCCACAATGAGCAGTTCTTC
.	TRBV4-1	.	TRBJ1-3	CASSPTGTGNTIYF	TGCGCCAGCAGCCCAACAGGGACTGGAAACACCATATATTTT
TRBD1	TRBV3-1/TRBV3-2	.	TRBJ2-2	CASSQVALKGGQGYTGELFF	TGTGCCAGCAGCCAAGTTGCGCTAAAAGGGGGACAGGGGTACACCGGGGAGCTGTTTTTT
.	TRBV24-1	.	TRBJ1-1	CATSDLGGLAFF	TGTGCCACCAGTGATTTAGGGGGTTTGGCTTTCTTT
.	TRBV25-1	once	TRBJ1-2	CASSVSGVGIYGYTF	TGTGCCAGCAGTGTCTCAGGGGTCGGGATCTATGGCTACACCTTC
.	TRBV13	.	TRBJ2-2	CASRPRGDTGELFF	TGTGCCAGCAGACCCAGGGGGGACACCGGGGAGCTGTTTTTT
TRBD1	TRBV2	.	TRBJ1-5	CASAGQGGNQPQHF	TGTGCCAGCGCCGGACAGGGGGGCAATCAGCCCCAGCATTTT
.	TRBV15	.	TRBJ2-2	CATSRDFPRRAANTGELFF	TGTGCCACCAGCAGAGATTTCCCTCGGCGGGCCGCGAACACCGGGGAGCTGTTTTTT
TRBD2	TRBV7-2	.	TRBJ2-1	CASSYRLAGGDEQFF	TGTGCCAGCAGCTACCGACTAGCAGGTGGGGATGAGCAGTTCTTC
TRBD2	TRBV6-5	.	TRBJ2-1	CASRLTSGSTHEQFF	TGTGCCAGCAGGCTAACTAGCGGGAGTACCCATGAGCAGTTCTTC
.	TRBV11-2	.	TRBJ2-7	CASTPGAEQYF	TGTGCCAGCACCCCAGGGGCCGAGCAGTACTTC
TRBD1	TRBV4-1	.	TRBJ1-2	CASSQRQGEHYGYTF	TGCGCCAGCAGCCAGAGACAGGGGGAACACTATGGCTACACCTTC
TRBD1	TRBV10-3	.	TRBJ1-2	CAISGQGDAGYTF	TGTGCCATCAGTGGACAGGGCGATGCTGGCTACACCTTC
.	TRBV27	.	TRBJ1-5	CASSSQGGYQPQHF	TGTGCCAGCAGTTCGCAGGGTGGGTATCAGCCCCAGCATTTT
TRBD1	TRBV4-1	.	TRBJ1-4	CASSQAEQGDEKLFF	TGCGCCAGCAGCCAGGCGGAACAGGGGGATGAAAAACTGTTTTTT
TRBD1	TRBV4-1	.	TRBJ2-5	CASSQVSGGETQYF	TGCGCCAGCAGCCAAGTTTCAGGGGGAGAGACCCAGTACTTC
TRBD1	TRBV5-6	.	TRBJ1-3	CASSWGTGRRNTIYF	TGTGCCAGCAGCTGGGGGACAGGCAGGAGAAACACCATATATTTT
.	TRBV6-5	.	TRBJ1-5	CASSYSRVGAQPQHF	TGTGCCAGCAGTTACTCCCGTGTGGGGGCGCAGCCCCAGCATTTT
.	TRBV9	medium-sized	TRBJ1-6	CASSVASGAYNSPLHF	TGTGCCAGCAGCGTAGCTTCAGGGGCATATAATTCACCCCTCCACTTT
TRBD2	TRBV7-2	.	TRBJ2-2	CASSPGTSGPLANTGELFF	TGTGCCAGCAGCCCTGGGACTAGCGGACCTCTCGCGAACACCGGGGAGCTGTTTTTT
.	TRBV5-4	.	TRBJ2-7	CASSFSEGSYEQYF	TGTGCCAGCAGCTTCTCGGAGGGCTCCTACGAGCAGTACTTC
.	TRBV7-9	once	TRBJ2-7	CASSPDRTEQYF	TGTGCCAGCAGTCCCGACAGGACCGAGCAGTACTTC
TRBD2	TRBV7-2	.	TRBJ2-1	CASSPQGLAGVGEQFF	TGTGCCAGCAGCCCCCAAGGACTAGCGGGAGTCGGTGAGCAGTTCTTC
.	TRBV5-1	.	TRBJ2-2	CASSLTEITGELFF	TGCGCCAGCAGCTTAACAGAAATCACCGGGGAGCTGTTTTTT
TRBD2	TRBV27	few	TRBJ2-7	CASSPLVPGGRREQYF	TGTGCCAGCAGTCCGCTGGTACCGGGGGGACGACGGGAGCAGTACTTC
TRBD1	TRBV24-1	.	TRBJ1-1	CAVQNRGKGTEAFF	TGTGCCGTACAGAACAGGGGGAAAGGTACTGAAGCTTTCTTT
.	TRBV4-1	.	TRBJ2-5	CASSRDDSSWEGETQYF	TGCGCCAGCAGCCGAGACGACTCTAGCTGGGAAGGAGAGACCCAGTACTTC
TRBD2	TRBV12-5	.	TRBJ2-1	CASGLVGGDHNEQFF	TGTGCTAGTGGTTTGGTGGGGGGGGACCACAATGAGCAGTTCTTC
.	TRBV11-3	.	TRBJ2-1	CASSPGNEQFF	TGTGCCAGCAGCCCAGGCAATGAGCAGTTCTTC
.	TRBV5-4	many	TRBJ1-6	CASSPGGLASPLHF	TGTGCCAGCAGCCCCGGGGGGTTGGCTTCACCCCTCCACTTT
.	TRBV12-2	few	TRBJ2-3	CASRSKREAEYF	TGTGCAAGTCGCTCTAAGCGGGAGGCTGAGTATTTT
.	TRBV24-1	.	TRBJ2-1	CATSFSGYNEQFF	TGTGCCACCAGTTTTAGCGGATACAATGAGCAGTTCTTC
.	TRBV5-1	.	TRBJ1-6	CASSLAEIRSYGSDSPLHF	TGCGCCAGCAGCTTGGCCGAAATAAGGTCTTATGGGAGTGATTCACCCCTCCACTTT
.	TRBV28	.	TRBJ1-1	CASSEGSRGEAFF	TGTGCCAGCAGCGAAGGGTCTCGGGGTGAAGCTTTCTTT